These T cell receptor beta chains were read from a single sample in a study of Graves' ophthalmopathy and Graves' hyperthyroidism. TCRdb used MiXCR to reprocess the multiplex PCR reads, holding one entry per CDR3 protein. Of about 500,000 distinct CDR3 sequences listed, under 45% are singletons. Sequencing was done on a sample of peripheral blood or thyroid tissue (not recorded which). These receptors all come from an adult man with Graves' hyperthyroidism. Each CDR3 is given with its conserved first and last residue. The D gene is left open where the match is weak. Clone sizes are given selectively: once, few, many, or a class where the clone is expanded.

v_gene	abundance	d_gene	j_gene	CDR3nt	CDR3aa
TRBV10-3	.	.	TRBJ1-6	TGTGCCGTCAGCCGTGAGGGACTGAATTCACCCCCCCACTTT	CAVSREGLNSPPHF
TRBV7-3	.	.	TRBJ2-7	TGTGCCAGCAGCCCGTCGGGACACTACGAGCAGTACTTC	CASSPSGHYEQYF
TRBV29-1	.	.	TRBJ2-7	TGCAGCGTGGGAGACCCACTGAGCTCCTACGAGCAGTACTTC	CSVGDPLSSYEQYF
TRBV7-9	.	.	TRBJ2-7	TGTGCCAGCAGCTTACCGAACGGGGAGCTGTACTTC	CASSLPNGELYF
TRBV20-1	.	TRBD2	TRBJ2-3	TGCAGTGCTAGAGAGCGGGAGGACCTCACAGATACGCAGTATTTT	CSAREREDLTDTQYF
TRBV19	many	.	TRBJ1-5	TGTGCCAGTAGTATATTGGTCAGGACAAGCAATCAGCCCCAGCATTTT	CASSILVRTSNQPQHF
TRBV25-1	.	.	TRBJ1-6	TGTGCCAGCAGTGCCTGGGTCCAGTATAATTCACCCCTCCACTTT	CASSAWVQYNSPLHF
TRBV7-9	.	.	TRBJ1-4	TGTGCCAGCAGCTTAGCGCTCGGCGGGGGAGATGAAAAACTGTTTTTT	CASSLALGGGDEKLFF
TRBV24-1	once	TRBD2	TRBJ2-1	TGTGCCACCGGGCTTGTCGGGACTAGCGGAGATAAGCAGTTCTTC	CATGLVGTSGDKQFF
TRBV29-1	many	.	TRBJ2-7	TGCAGCGTTGAAGATCTGTGGGGATCGGGCGAGCAGTACTTC	CSVEDLWGSGEQYF
TRBV19	many	TRBD1	TRBJ1-2	TGTGCCAGTAGTATAGATCCCGCAGGGGGCTCCGTCTATGGCTACACCTTC	CASSIDPAGGSVYGYTF
TRBV10-2	many	.	TRBJ1-5	TGCGCCAGCAACACCGGCGGTCAGCCCCAGCATTTT	CASNTGGQPQHF
TRBV4-2	many	TRBD1	TRBJ2-6	TGTGCCAGCAGCCAAGCCGGGACAGGTTTAGCCGGGGCCAACGTCCTGACTTTC	CASSQAGTGLAGANVLTF
TRBV20-1	.	.	TRBJ2-2	TGCAGTGCTAGAGAAGGGGGGAGTTTGGGGGAGCTGTTTTTT	CSAREGGSLGELFF
TRBV29-1	.	TRBD1	TRBJ2-7	TGCAGCGTGGGGGTCGGACAGGGTCAGTACTTC	CSVGVGQGQYF
TRBV29-1	.	.	TRBJ2-2	TGCAGACCGCCGACAGCTACGAACACCGGGGAGCTGTTTTTT	CRPPTATNTGELFF
TRBV29-1	many	TRBD1	TRBJ1-1	TGCAGCCCCCAGACAGGGATGAACACTGAAGCTTTCTTT	CSPQTGMNTEAFF
TRBV5-1	.	.	TRBJ1-5	TGCGCCAGCAGCTTACAGGGAAGCAGCAATCAGCCCCAGCATTTT	CASSLQGSSNQPQHF
TRBV19	many	.	TRBJ2-2	TGTGCCAGTACAGAGGCTCGAGTCAAGGCCGGGGAGCTGTTTTTT	CASTEARVKAGELFF
TRBV12-5	.	.	TRBJ1-2	TGTGCCAGCAGTTTGGGTAGGAGCTACACCTTC	CASSLGRSYTF
TRBV10-3	.	TRBD1	TRBJ2-2	TGTGCCACCAGTGAGGACAGGCACACCGGGGAGCTGTTTTTT	CATSEDRHTGELFF
TRBV5-8	few	.	TRBJ1-4	TGTGCCAGCAGCCCGACAACTAATGAAAAACTGTTTTTT	CASSPTTNEKLFF
TRBV9	.	TRBD1	TRBJ1-1	TGTGCCAGCAGCGTAGGCGGGACAGGGCGTGAAGCTTTCTTT	CASSVGGTGREAFF
TRBV7-8	many	TRBD2	TRBJ2-7	TGTGCCAGCAGCCCACGACTAGCGGGAGGGCTCTCCTACGAGCAGTACTTC	CASSPRLAGGLSYEQYF
TRBV13	.	TRBD1	TRBJ2-1	TGTGCCAGCAGCACTTGGGACAGGGGGATATGGAATGAGCAGTTCTTC	CASSTWDRGIWNEQFF
TRBV24-1	.	TRBD1	TRBJ2-7	TGTGCCACCAGTGACTCCAAGCCCGGGACAGCATCCTACGAGCAGTACTTC	CATSDSKPGTASYEQYF
TRBV7-2	.	.	TRBJ1-4	TGTGCCAGCAGCAACAGGAATGAAAAACTGTTTTTT	CASSNRNEKLFF
TRBV2	many	TRBD1	TRBJ1-4	TGTGCCAGCAGTCTGACAGGGCCTAATGAAAAACTGTTTTTT	CASSLTGPNEKLFF
TRBV24-1	many	.	TRBJ1-5	TGTGCCACCAGTCCTCGAGGCAATCAGCCCCAGCATTTT	CATSPRGNQPQHF
TRBV6-5	many	.	TRBJ1-5	TGTGCCAGCATGGTGGCACCGAATCAGCCCCAGCATTTT	CASMVAPNQPQHF
TRBV11-2	.	.	TRBJ2-7	TGTGCCAGCAGCGCGGGACGACAGGCACTCGACCACGAGCAGTACTTC	CASSAGRQALDHEQYF
TRBV20-1	.	TRBD1	TRBJ2-5	TGCAGTGCTGGGGGGGACAGGGGAGAGACCCAGTACTTC	CSAGGDRGETQYF
TRBV19	.	.	TRBJ1-5	TGTGCCAGTAGTAAGTCCGGGACAAGCAATCAGCCCCAGCATTTT	CASSKSGTSNQPQHF
TRBV27	.	.	TRBJ2-7	TGTGCCAGCAGTCCGGTCCTGGGGGAGCAGTACTTC	CASSPVLGEQYF
TRBV7-9	many	TRBD1	TRBJ2-7	TGTGCCAGCAGCGAAAACAGGGGTATGTACGAGCAGTACTTC	CASSENRGMYEQYF
TRBV20-1	.	TRBD2	TRBJ2-5	TGCAGTGCTAGACGTGGACTAGCGGGGCAAGAGACCCAGTACTTC	CSARRGLAGQETQYF
TRBV12-3/TRBV12-4	many	TRBD1	TRBJ1-5	TGTGCCAGCACAGGGGGATTTGCAAATCAGCCCCAGCATTTT	CASTGGFANQPQHF
TRBV7-2	.	.	TRBJ2-5	TGTGCCAGCAGCTTAGTTTGGGGGGAGACCCGGTACTTC	CASSLVWGETRYF
TRBV7-6	.	.	TRBJ1-5	TGTGCCAGCAGCTTAATGGGAGTGGGTCAGCCCCAGCATTTT	CASSLMGVGQPQHF